A selection of T cell receptor beta chains follows, all from one sample in a study of long-term antiretroviral therapy in people with HIV. Measured with immunoSEQ multiplex PCR; TCRdb has only the in-frame clones, and not every one. The table records 30,000 or so clones, roughly 88% of them present only once. The sample was unsorted PBMCs, taken 0.5 years after starting antiretroviral therapy. The receptor source for this set is a woman between 18 and 30 years old with HIV. CDR3s include the opening cysteine and the closing phenylalanine or tryptophan. A D gene is named only where the DNA matches it firmly. Expanded clones are given a class, and other clones once, few, many or no size at all.

j_call cdr3_length clone_size v_call d_call cdr3_aa cdr3_nt
TRBJ2-1 15 NA TRBV5-1 NA CASSSAPSSYNEQFF TGCGCCAGCAGCTCAGCCCCGAGCTCCTACAATGAGCAGTTCTTC
TRBJ1-3 15 few TRBV4-3 NA CASSQDLSSGNTIYF TGCGCCAGCAGCCAAGATCTCAGCTCTGGAAACACCATATATTTT
TRBJ1-5 15 NA TRBV7-2 NA CASSLAGAYNQPQHF TGTGCCAGCAGCTTAGCAGGGGCCTACAATCAGCCCCAGCATTTT
TRBJ1-5 16 once TRBV19 TRBD1 CASSPTQGNSNQPQHF TGTGCCAGTAGTCCAACACAGGGGAATAGCAATCAGCCCCAGCATTTT
TRBJ2-5 15 NA TRBV7-2 TRBD2 CASSPLAGESETQYF TGTGCCAGCAGCCCACTAGCGGGAGAATCGGAGACCCAGTACTTC
TRBJ2-7 16 NA TRBV6-5 NA CASSYSEVSSSYEQYF TGTGCCAGCAGTTACTCAGAAGTCAGCAGCTCCTACGAGCAGTACTTC
TRBJ2-1 15 NA TRBV6-1 TRBD1 CASPQGDRPYNEQFF TGTGCCAGCCCCCAAGGGGACAGGCCTTACAATGAGCAGTTCTTC
TRBJ1-5 14 NA TRBV7-9 NA CASSLGGVNQPQHF TGTGCCAGCAGCTTAGGCGGGGTGAATCAGCCCCAGCATTTT
TRBJ2-7 16 NA TRBV6-6 NA CASSYSPRRDHYEQYF TGTGCCAGCAGTTACTCGCCCAGGCGGGACCACTACGAGCAGTACTTC
TRBJ2-7 16 NA TRBV18 TRBD2 CASSPKGTSGTYEQYF TGTGCCAGCTCACCTAAGGGGACTAGCGGGACATACGAGCAGTACTTC
TRBJ2-3 16 NA TRBV6-6 TRBD2 CASSYLLAGSTDTQYF TGTGCCAGCAGTTACCTACTAGCGGGAAGCACAGATACGCAGTATTTT
TRBJ1-1 12 NA TRBV28 NA CASSLGNTEAFF TGTGCCAGCAGTTTAGGGAACACTGAAGCTTTCTTT
TRBJ1-6 16 NA TRBV5-1 TRBD1 CASSPLEGAQGAPLHF TGCGCCAGCAGCCCGCTCGAGGGGGCTCAAGGGGCACCCCTCCACTTT
TRBJ2-7 16 NA TRBV5-6 NA CASSFVGPFPSYEQYF TGTGCCAGCAGCTTTGTGGGCCCATTCCCCTCCTACGAGCAGTACTTC
TRBJ2-5 15 once TRBV6-4 TRBD1 CASSDGTGGQETQYF TGTGCCAGCAGTGACGGGACAGGGGGCCAAGAGACCCAGTACTTC
TRBJ2-4 15 NA TRBV2 TRBD1 CASSELGDRVDIQYF TGTGCCAGCAGTGAATTGGGTGACAGGGTGGACATTCAGTACTTC
TRBJ1-5 16 few TRBV21-1 NA CASTPKDIATDQPQHF TGTGCCAGCACGCCGAAGGATATAGCGACGGATCAGCCCCAGCATTTT
TRBJ1-5 13 NA TRBV5-6 NA CASSLWGDQPQHF TGTGCCAGCAGCTTGTGGGGGGATCAGCCCCAGCATTTT
TRBJ2-7 14 NA TRBV7-3 NA CASSLTPGAGEQYF TGTGCCAGCAGCTTAACCCCGGGAGCTGGGGAGCAGTACTTC
TRBJ2-3 13 NA TRBV15 NA CATGGLPFDTQYF TGTGCCACCGGGGGCCTTCCCTTCGATACGCAGTATTTT
TRBJ1-5 14 NA TRBV9 NA CASSPTAGNQPQHF TGTGCCAGCAGCCCCACGGCCGGAAATCAGCCCCAGCATTTT
TRBJ1-3 16 NA TRBV28 TRBD1 CASSPSTGVSGNTIYF TGTGCCAGCAGTCCATCGACAGGGGTTTCTGGAAACACCATATATTTT
TRBJ2-2 16 NA TRBV5-1 NA CASSLDPRGDTGELFF TGCGCCAGCAGCCTAGACCCTAGGGGGGACACCGGGGAGCTGTTTTTT
TRBJ2-7 16 NA TRBV10-3 NA CAITTPGQGPSGEQYF TGTGCCATCACCACCCCAGGCCAGGGGCCCTCGGGGGAGCAGTACTTC
TRBJ2-7 14 NA TRBV27 NA CASSFATEPYEQYF TGTGCCAGCAGTTTCGCGACCGAGCCCTACGAGCAGTACTTC
TRBJ1-1 14 few TRBV5-1 NA CASSTPGLLTEAFF TGCGCCAGCAGCACGCCAGGGCTCCTCACTGAAGCTTTCTTT
TRBJ1-1 10 NA TRBV28 NA CASSTFEAFF TGTGCCAGCAGTACCTTTGAAGCTTTCTTT
TRBJ2-7 15 once TRBV19 TRBD1 CASSIGQGGSYEQYF TGTGCCAGTAGTATAGGACAGGGGGGATCCTACGAGCAGTACTTC
TRBJ2-7 14 NA TRBV7-3 TRBD1 CASSPTGGNHEQYF TGTGCCAGCAGTCCGACAGGGGGCAACCACGAGCAGTACTTC
TRBJ2-1 13 NA TRBV9 TRBD2 CASSRPSGNEQFF TGTGCCAGCAGCAGGCCTAGCGGCAATGAGCAGTTCTTC
TRBJ1-2 15 NA TRBV7-2 TRBD1 CASSLTGTATYGYTF TGTGCCAGCAGCTTAACAGGGACAGCGACCTATGGCTACACCTTC
TRBJ1-6 13 NA TRBV6-5 NA CATRPGVASPLHF TGTGCCACCCGGCCGGGAGTGGCTTCACCCCTCCACTTT
TRBJ1-4 15 once TRBV5-1 NA CASSTLGGLSEKLFF TGCGCCAGCAGCACCTTGGGGGGGCTGAGTGAAAAACTGTTTTTT
TRBJ2-4 14 NA TRBV6-1 NA CASRLPGAKNIQYF TGTGCCAGCAGGTTACCTGGGGCCAAAAACATTCAGTACTTC
TRBJ2-6 14 NA TRBV10-3 NA CAIRYRDGANVLTF TGTGCCATCAGATACAGGGATGGGGCCAACGTCCTGACTTTC
TRBJ2-7 14 NA TRBV11-3 NA CASSLGRSNYEQYF TGTGCCAGCAGCTTAGGACGTTCGAACTACGAGCAGTACTTC
TRBJ1-2 15 once TRBV25-1 NA CASSESDPPRYGYTF TGTGCCAGCAGTGAATCTGACCCTCCAAGGTATGGCTACACCTTC
TRBJ2-6 17 NA TRBV4-2 NA CASSQDGGSSGANVLTF TGTGCCAGCAGCCAAGACGGCGGCTCCTCTGGGGCCAACGTCCTGACTTTC
TRBJ1-1 15 NA TRBV7-2 NA CASSTGRVTNTEAFF TGTGCCAGCAGCACAGGACGGGTTACCAACACTGAAGCTTTCTTT
TRBJ1-4 14 NA TRBV5-1 TRBD1 CASSFGQGVEKLFF TGCGCCAGCAGCTTCGGACAGGGCGTTGAAAAACTGTTTTTT